Given below is one T cell receptor (beta chain) in context. Participants spanned ages roughly 18 to 95 years and resided in over 20 US areas. Participant-reported clinical history was the basis for cohort assignment. The data belong to a study of blood T cell repertoires in COVID-19. Study details: Sample material is recorded as cDNA or gDNA derived from T cells, B-cell-depleted T cells, or PBMCs.

The table came from immunoSEQ multiplex PCR; TCRdb's copy has only in-frame clones and leaves some out. The table lists about 200,000 clones, approximately 85% of them singletons. Germline V lookup: CDR1 SGHAT, CDR2 FQNNGV. Trimming removed 2 bases at V and 6 bases at J, with 16 bases between. The CDR3 is 15 amino acids. V and J are TRBV11-2 and TRBJ1-2, with D maybe TRBD1 (5 bases). Material for sequencing was PBMCs or T cells enriched from blood (not recorded which). This sequence was found in a man in his forties or fifties with acute COVID-19. The CDR3 DNA follows: TGTGCCAGCAGCTTAAGGGTTAGGGGAATGAATGGCTACACCTTC. The encoded protein is CASSLRVRGMNGYTF.